Listed below are T cell receptor beta chains from one sample, sequenced in a study of shared T cell receptors in the human thymus. Sequenced by immunoSEQ multiplex PCR; TCRdb stores in-frame clones only, minus some. The table records approximately 490,000 clones, approximately 78% of them present only once. This sample also belongs to another study, concerning human thymus T cells.

Input material: thymocytes. All receptors come from a boy in the first two years of life with a congenital heart defect. The CDR3 runs from the conserved cysteine through the conserved F or W. A D gene is named only where the DNA matches it firmly. Expanded clones get a size class; other rows say once, few or many, or leave the size out.

d_call: -
clone_size: -
v_call: TRBV25-1
j_call: TRBJ1-5
cdr3_aa: CASSAGPGDQPQHF
cdr3_nt: TGTGCCAGCAGCGCGGGTCCCGGGGATCAGCCCCAGCATTTT

d_call: TRBD1
clone_size: -
v_call: TRBV5-4
j_call: TRBJ1-1
cdr3_aa: CASSWDRGRGTEAFF
cdr3_nt: TGTGCCAGCAGCTGGGACAGGGGGAGGGGGACTGAAGCTTTCTTT

d_call: TRBD1
clone_size: -
v_call: TRBV28
j_call: TRBJ1-5
cdr3_aa: CASSLFGGQGRGQPQHF
cdr3_nt: TGTGCCAGCAGTTTATTCGGTGGACAGGGAAGGGGCCAGCCCCAGCATTTT

d_call: -
clone_size: -
v_call: TRBV5-1
j_call: TRBJ2-1
cdr3_aa: CASSLEGRPPGENEQFF
cdr3_nt: TGCGCCAGCAGCTTGGAAGGGAGGCCGCCTGGGGAAAATGAGCAGTTCTTC

d_call: -
clone_size: -
v_call: TRBV7-2
j_call: TRBJ1-2
cdr3_aa: CASSLGDSHYGYTF
cdr3_nt: TGTGCCAGCAGCTTAGGCGACAGTCACTATGGCTACACCTTC

d_call: -
clone_size: once
v_call: TRBV6-5
j_call: TRBJ1-2
cdr3_aa: CASRSADYGYTF
cdr3_nt: TGTGCCAGCAGATCGGCGGACTATGGCTACACCTTC

d_call: TRBD2
clone_size: -
v_call: TRBV25-1
j_call: TRBJ2-1
cdr3_aa: CASRPPGLAGDEQFF
cdr3_nt: TGTGCCAGCAGACCCCCGGGACTAGCGGGAGACGAGCAGTTCTTC

d_call: TRBD1
clone_size: -
v_call: TRBV6-4
j_call: TRBJ1-2
cdr3_aa: CASSTPQGVGAGYTF
cdr3_nt: TGTGCCAGCAGTACGCCACAGGGGGTTGGAGCGGGCTACACCTTC

d_call: -
clone_size: -
v_call: TRBV7-8
j_call: TRBJ2-3
cdr3_aa: CASSLGEFVDTQYF
cdr3_nt: TGTGCCAGCAGCTTAGGGGAGTTCGTTGATACGCAGTATTTT

d_call: -
clone_size: once
v_call: TRBV4-2
j_call: TRBJ2-7
cdr3_aa: CASSLTPPGSYEQYF
cdr3_nt: TGTGCCAGCAGCCTTACCCCGCCGGGCTCCTACGAGCAGTACTTC

d_call: TRBD2
clone_size: -
v_call: TRBV9
j_call: TRBJ2-1
cdr3_aa: CASSARSKRERNNEQFF
cdr3_nt: TGTGCCAGCAGCGCTAGAAGCAAGCGGGAGAGGAACAATGAGCAGTTCTTC

d_call: TRBD1
clone_size: -
v_call: TRBV27
j_call: TRBJ1-2
cdr3_aa: CASQDRDYGYTF
cdr3_nt: TGTGCCAGTCAAGACAGGGACTATGGCTACACCTTC

d_call: TRBD1
clone_size: -
v_call: TRBV2
j_call: TRBJ1-1
cdr3_aa: CANTGGADTEAFF
cdr3_nt: TGTGCCAACACAGGGGGCGCAGACACTGAAGCTTTCTTT

d_call: -
clone_size: -
v_call: TRBV25-1
j_call: TRBJ2-7
cdr3_aa: CASSGQDLTYEQYF
cdr3_nt: TGTGCCAGCAGTGGCCAGGATCTTACCTACGAGCAGTACTTC

d_call: -
clone_size: -
v_call: TRBV4-3
j_call: TRBJ2-7
cdr3_aa: CASSQVGRSEQYF
cdr3_nt: TGCGCCAGCAGCCAAGTCGGTAGATCCGAGCAGTACTTC

d_call: -
clone_size: -
v_call: TRBV10-1
j_call: TRBJ2-1
cdr3_aa: CASSESGLNEQFF
cdr3_nt: TGCGCCAGCAGTGAGTCCGGACTCAATGAGCAGTTCTTC

d_call: -
clone_size: once
v_call: TRBV4-3
j_call: TRBJ2-5
cdr3_aa: CASSHPLVRGWQETQYF
cdr3_nt: TGCGCCAGCAGCCATCCCCTCGTTAGGGGGTGGCAAGAGACCCAGTACTTC

d_call: TRBD2
clone_size: -
v_call: TRBV5-1
j_call: TRBJ2-7
cdr3_aa: CASSRGTSGSYEQYF
cdr3_nt: TGCGCCAGCAGCCGAGGGACTAGCGGGAGCTACGAGCAGTACTTC

d_call: TRBD2
clone_size: -
v_call: TRBV7-2
j_call: TRBJ2-2
cdr3_aa: CASSLDKREGTGELFF
cdr3_nt: TGTGCCAGCAGCTTAGATAAGCGGGAGGGCACCGGGGAGCTGTTTTTT

d_call: TRBD1
clone_size: -
v_call: TRBV15
j_call: TRBJ1-2
cdr3_aa: CATSRELGDRSDYGYTF
cdr3_nt: TGTGCCACCAGCAGAGAGTTGGGGGACAGGTCCGACTATGGCTACACCTTC

d_call: TRBD1
clone_size: -
v_call: TRBV25-1
j_call: TRBJ2-5
cdr3_aa: CASSALTGHDQETQYF
cdr3_nt: TGTGCCAGCAGTGCCCTGACAGGGCACGACCAAGAGACCCAGTACTTC

d_call: TRBD2
clone_size: -
v_call: TRBV7-8
j_call: TRBJ2-1
cdr3_aa: CASSLHGTSGSMRYNEQFF
cdr3_nt: TGTGCCAGCAGCTTACACGGGACTAGCGGGAGTATGAGGTACAATGAGCAGTTCTTC

d_call: -
clone_size: -
v_call: TRBV6-5
j_call: TRBJ2-1
cdr3_aa: CASSEVDEQFF
cdr3_nt: TGTGCCAGCAGTGAGGTCGATGAGCAGTTCTTC

d_call: -
clone_size: once
v_call: TRBV5-1
j_call: TRBJ2-7
cdr3_aa: CASSLAGTTYYEQYF
cdr3_nt: TGCGCCAGCAGCTTAGCCGGGACAACTTACTACGAGCAGTACTTC

d_call: TRBD1
clone_size: -
v_call: TRBV6-5
j_call: TRBJ2-5
cdr3_aa: CASSYRTGQTQYF
cdr3_nt: TGTGCCAGCAGCTACCGGACAGGGCAGACCCAGTACTTC

d_call: -
clone_size: few
v_call: TRBV19
j_call: TRBJ1-5
cdr3_aa: CASEGRGRQPQHF
cdr3_nt: TGTGCCAGTGAGGGGAGGGGACGTCAGCCCCAGCATTTT

d_call: -
clone_size: -
v_call: TRBV2
j_call: TRBJ2-5
cdr3_aa: CASSGVGAGEETQYF
cdr3_nt: TGTGCCAGCAGTGGTGTGGGGGCTGGAGAAGAGACCCAGTACTTC

d_call: TRBD2
clone_size: -
v_call: TRBV5-6
j_call: TRBJ2-3
cdr3_aa: CASSLKAGKDTQYF
cdr3_nt: TGTGCCAGCAGCCTCAAAGCGGGAAAGGATACGCAGTATTTT

d_call: TRBD2
clone_size: -
v_call: TRBV6-5
j_call: TRBJ2-1
cdr3_aa: CASNAGGRAINEQFF
cdr3_nt: TGTGCCAGCAATGCGGGCGGGAGGGCCATCAATGAGCAGTTCTTC

d_call: -
clone_size: -
v_call: TRBV5-6
j_call: TRBJ1-1
cdr3_aa: CASSVGTPEGLGEAFF
cdr3_nt: TGTGCCAGCAGCGTCGGGACACCTGAGGGTTTAGGAGAAGCTTTCTTT

d_call: TRBD2
clone_size: once
v_call: TRBV4-3
j_call: TRBJ2-5
cdr3_aa: CASSQDRAGVRETQYF
cdr3_nt: TGCGCCAGCAGCCAAGACAGAGCGGGAGTGCGGGAGACCCAGTACTTC

d_call: TRBD2
clone_size: -
v_call: TRBV4-1
j_call: TRBJ2-7
cdr3_aa: CASSHSPRLAGQTFFEQYF
cdr3_nt: TGCGCCAGCAGCCATTCCCCTAGACTAGCGGGACAAACTTTCTTCGAGCAGTACTTC

d_call: -
clone_size: -
v_call: TRBV5-4
j_call: TRBJ2-7
cdr3_aa: CASSSGSPGEQYF
cdr3_nt: TGTGCCAGCAGCTCCGGGTCTCCTGGGGAGCAGTACTTC

d_call: TRBD2
clone_size: -
v_call: TRBV18
j_call: TRBJ2-3
cdr3_aa: CASSYPGTSGDTQYF
cdr3_nt: TGTGCCAGCTCATATCCCGGGACTAGCGGTGATACGCAGTATTTT

d_call: TRBD1
clone_size: -
v_call: TRBV6-6
j_call: TRBJ2-2
cdr3_aa: CASSYNRGRELFF
cdr3_nt: TGTGCCAGCAGTTACAACAGGGGTAGGGAGCTGTTTTTT

d_call: TRBD1
clone_size: few
v_call: TRBV9
j_call: TRBJ2-3
cdr3_aa: CASSQLQGVGTDTQYF
cdr3_nt: TGTGCCAGCAGCCAATTACAGGGGGTTGGCACAGATACGCAGTATTTT

d_call: TRBD2
clone_size: few
v_call: TRBV5-1
j_call: TRBJ2-7
cdr3_aa: CASSSRLGGRLAGHSSYEQYF
cdr3_nt: TGCGCCAGCAGCTCCCGACTAGGTGGGAGGCTAGCGGGCCATAGCTCCTACGAGCAGTACTTC

d_call: TRBD2
clone_size: -
v_call: TRBV19
j_call: TRBJ2-1
cdr3_aa: CASGLAGYEQFF
cdr3_nt: TGTGCCAGTGGCCTAGCGGGATATGAGCAGTTCTTC

d_call: TRBD1
clone_size: -
v_call: TRBV4-1
j_call: TRBJ1-2
cdr3_aa: CASSQEGQGAEVDNYGYTF
cdr3_nt: TGCGCCAGCAGCCAAGAGGGACAGGGCGCGGAAGTTGATAACTATGGCTACACCTTC

d_call: TRBD2
clone_size: -
v_call: TRBV14
j_call: TRBJ2-1
cdr3_aa: CASSPQAVAGEFF
cdr3_nt: TGTGCCAGCAGCCCCCAGGCGGTAGCGGGGGAGTTCTTC

d_call: -
clone_size: -
v_call: TRBV7-9
j_call: TRBJ1-2
cdr3_aa: CASSLVVPGSISLQGYTF
cdr3_nt: TGTGCCAGCAGCTTAGTAGTCCCCGGGTCAATCTCCCTCCAGGGCTACACCTTC

d_call: TRBD1
clone_size: -
v_call: TRBV4-3
j_call: TRBJ1-2
cdr3_aa: CASSQDGDRGPGYGYTF
cdr3_nt: TGCGCCAGCAGCCAAGATGGCGACAGGGGGCCCGGCTATGGCTACACCTTC

d_call: TRBD2
clone_size: -
v_call: TRBV11-2
j_call: TRBJ2-2
cdr3_aa: CASIPLAGGTGELFF
cdr3_nt: TGTGCCAGCATCCCTTTAGCGGGGGGGACCGGGGAGCTGTTTTTT

d_call: TRBD2
clone_size: -
v_call: TRBV30
j_call: TRBJ2-1
cdr3_aa: CAWSDTGTRNEQFF
cdr3_nt: TGTGCCTGGAGTGATACCGGGACTAGGAATGAGCAGTTCTTC

d_call: TRBD1
clone_size: -
v_call: TRBV2
j_call: TRBJ1-2
cdr3_aa: CASRPDRAGYGYTF
cdr3_nt: TGTGCCAGCAGACCGGACAGGGCGGGCTATGGCTACACCTTC

d_call: TRBD1
clone_size: -
v_call: TRBV9
j_call: TRBJ1-1
cdr3_aa: CASSVVGQGNTEAFF
cdr3_nt: TGTGCCAGCAGCGTAGTAGGACAGGGCAACACTGAAGCTTTCTTT

d_call: TRBD2
clone_size: -
v_call: TRBV7-9
j_call: TRBJ2-1
cdr3_aa: CASSLGWREGGEQFF
cdr3_nt: TGTGCCAGCAGCTTAGGCTGGCGGGAGGGTGGTGAGCAGTTCTTC

d_call: TRBD1
clone_size: -
v_call: TRBV5-5
j_call: TRBJ2-4
cdr3_aa: CASSWGQGVTKNIQYF
cdr3_nt: TGTGCCAGCAGCTGGGGACAGGGCGTGACCAAAAACATTCAGTACTTC

d_call: TRBD2
clone_size: -
v_call: TRBV5-1
j_call: TRBJ2-5
cdr3_aa: CASSPGLAGVETQYF
cdr3_nt: TGCGCCAGCAGCCCCGGACTAGCGGGAGTGGAGACCCAGTACTTC

d_call: TRBD2
clone_size: -
v_call: TRBV30
j_call: TRBJ2-1
cdr3_aa: CAWTHSGSLSGEQFF
cdr3_nt: TGTGCCTGGACTCACAGCGGGAGTCTTTCGGGGGAGCAGTTCTTC

d_call: TRBD1
clone_size: -
v_call: TRBV13
j_call: TRBJ1-2
cdr3_aa: CASSNTGDGYTF
cdr3_nt: TGTGCCAGCAGCAACACAGGGGACGGCTACACCTTC

d_call: -
clone_size: -
v_call: TRBV13
j_call: TRBJ1-5
cdr3_aa: CASSLPSQPQHF
cdr3_nt: TGTGCCAGCAGCTTACCCAGTCAGCCCCAGCATTTT

d_call: -
clone_size: -
v_call: TRBV14
j_call: TRBJ2-1
cdr3_aa: CASSQRNRAQNEQFF
cdr3_nt: TGTGCCAGCAGCCAAAGAAACAGGGCGCAGAATGAGCAGTTCTTC

d_call: TRBD2
clone_size: -
v_call: TRBV15
j_call: TRBJ2-5
cdr3_aa: CATSREKGTSGKGVQETQYF
cdr3_nt: TGTGCCACCAGCAGAGAGAAAGGGACTAGCGGGAAAGGGGTACAAGAGACCCAGTACTTC

d_call: -
clone_size: -
v_call: TRBV11-3
j_call: TRBJ2-7
cdr3_aa: CASKLGGGRREQYF
cdr3_nt: TGTGCCAGCAAACTTGGGGGGGGGCGGAGAGAGCAGTACTTC

d_call: TRBD1
clone_size: -
v_call: TRBV15
j_call: TRBJ1-2
cdr3_aa: CATSRWTGAYGYTF
cdr3_nt: TGTGCCACCAGCAGATGGACAGGGGCCTATGGCTACACCTTC

d_call: TRBD1
clone_size: -
v_call: TRBV4-3
j_call: TRBJ2-1
cdr3_aa: CASSQRKWDRSYNEQFF
cdr3_nt: TGCGCCAGCAGCCAAAGAAAGTGGGACAGAAGTTACAATGAGCAGTTCTTC

d_call: -
clone_size: -
v_call: TRBV6-4
j_call: TRBJ2-7
cdr3_aa: CASSDGAGYEQYF
cdr3_nt: TGTGCCAGCAGTGACGGGGCGGGATACGAGCAGTACTTC

d_call: -
clone_size: few
v_call: TRBV5-1
j_call: TRBJ2-3
cdr3_aa: CASSPSGTRHTQYF
cdr3_nt: TGCGCCAGCAGCCCAAGTGGTACACGCCATACGCAGTATTTT